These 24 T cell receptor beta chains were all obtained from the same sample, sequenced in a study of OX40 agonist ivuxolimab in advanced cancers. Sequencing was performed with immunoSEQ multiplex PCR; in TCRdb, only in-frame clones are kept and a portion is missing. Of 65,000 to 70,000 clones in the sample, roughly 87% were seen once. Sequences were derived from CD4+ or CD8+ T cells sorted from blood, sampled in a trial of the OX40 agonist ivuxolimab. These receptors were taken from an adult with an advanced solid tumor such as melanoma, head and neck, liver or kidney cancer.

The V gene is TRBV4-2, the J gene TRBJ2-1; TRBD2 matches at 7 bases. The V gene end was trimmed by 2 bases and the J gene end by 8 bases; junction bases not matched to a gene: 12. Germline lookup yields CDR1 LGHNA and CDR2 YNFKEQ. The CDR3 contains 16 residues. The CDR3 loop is CASSQTGTIRLDEQFF. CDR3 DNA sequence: TGTGCCAGCAGCCAAACCGGGACTATCCGATTAGATGAGCAGTTCTTC.

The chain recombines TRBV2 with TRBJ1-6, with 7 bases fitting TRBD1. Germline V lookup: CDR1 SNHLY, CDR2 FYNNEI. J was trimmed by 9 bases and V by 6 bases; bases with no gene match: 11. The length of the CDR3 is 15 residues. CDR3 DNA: TGTGCCAGCAGGGGCGGGACAGCTGTAAGTTCACCCCTCCACTTT. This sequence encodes CASRGGTAVSSPLHF. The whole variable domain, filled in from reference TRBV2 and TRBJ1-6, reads EPEVTQTPSHQVTQMGQEVILRCVPISNHLYFYWYRQILGQKVEFLVSFYNNEISEKSEIFDDQFSVERPDGSNFTLKIRSTKLEDSAMYFCASRGGTAVSSPLHFGNGTRLTVT.

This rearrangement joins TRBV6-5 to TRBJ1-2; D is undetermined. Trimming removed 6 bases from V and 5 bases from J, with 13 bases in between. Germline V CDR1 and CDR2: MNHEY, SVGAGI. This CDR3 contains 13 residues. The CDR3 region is CASSHGREYGYTF. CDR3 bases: TGTGCCAGCAGCCACGGTAGGGAATATGGCTACACCTTC.

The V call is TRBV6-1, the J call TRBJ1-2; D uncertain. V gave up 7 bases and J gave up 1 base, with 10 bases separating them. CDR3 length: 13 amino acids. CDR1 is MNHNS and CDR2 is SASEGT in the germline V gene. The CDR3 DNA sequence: TGTGCCAGCAAGTATCCCATTAACTATGGCTACACCTTC. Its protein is CASKYPINYGYTF.

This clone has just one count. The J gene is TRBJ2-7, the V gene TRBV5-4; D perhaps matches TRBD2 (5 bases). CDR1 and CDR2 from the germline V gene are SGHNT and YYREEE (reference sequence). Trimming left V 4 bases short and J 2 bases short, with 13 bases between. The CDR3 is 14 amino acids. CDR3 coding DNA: TGTGCCAGCAGCCCAACAGCGGAGGCCTACGAGCAGTACTTC. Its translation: CASSPTAEAYEQYF.

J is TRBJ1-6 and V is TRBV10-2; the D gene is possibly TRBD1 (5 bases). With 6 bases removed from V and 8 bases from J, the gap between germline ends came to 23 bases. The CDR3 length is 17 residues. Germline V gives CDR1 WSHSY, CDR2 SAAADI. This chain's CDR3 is CASSDWDLFYRDSPLHF. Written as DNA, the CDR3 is TGCGCCAGCAGCGATTGGGACCTTTTTTATCGGGATTCACCCCTCCACTTT.

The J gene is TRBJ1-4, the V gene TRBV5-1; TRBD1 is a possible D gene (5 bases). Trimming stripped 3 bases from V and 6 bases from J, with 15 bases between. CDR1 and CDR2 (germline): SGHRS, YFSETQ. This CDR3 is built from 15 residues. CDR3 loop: CASSSRQSPYEKLFF. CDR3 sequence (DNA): TGCGCCAGCAGCTCCCGACAGTCCCCCTATGAAAAACTGTTTTTT. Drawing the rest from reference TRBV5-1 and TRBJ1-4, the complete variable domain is KAGVTQTPRYLIKTRGQQVTLSCSPISGHRSVSWYQQTPGQGLQFLFEYFSETQRNKGNFPGRFSGRQFSNSRSEMNVSTLELGDSALYLCASSSRQSPYEKLFFGSGTQLSVL.

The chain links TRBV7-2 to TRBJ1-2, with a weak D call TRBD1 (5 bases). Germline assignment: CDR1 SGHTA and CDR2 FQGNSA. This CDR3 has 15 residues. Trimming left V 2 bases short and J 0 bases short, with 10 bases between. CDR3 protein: CASSLRPGPNYGYTF. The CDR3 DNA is TGTGCCAGCAGCTTACGTCCGGGGCCTAACTATGGCTACACCTTC.

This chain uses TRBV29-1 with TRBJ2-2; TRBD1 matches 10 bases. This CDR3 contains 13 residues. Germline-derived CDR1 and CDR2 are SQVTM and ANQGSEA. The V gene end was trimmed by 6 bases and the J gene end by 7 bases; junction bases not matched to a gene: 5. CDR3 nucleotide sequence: TGCAGCGTCCAGACAGGGGGCATCGGGGAGCTGTTTTTT. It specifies CSVQTGGIGELFF.

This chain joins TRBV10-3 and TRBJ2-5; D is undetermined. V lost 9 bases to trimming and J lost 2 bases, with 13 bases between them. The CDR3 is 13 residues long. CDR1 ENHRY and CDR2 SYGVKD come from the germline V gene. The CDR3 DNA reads TGTGCCATGCGCCGGGCGCTACAAGAGACCCAGTACTTC. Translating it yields CAMRRALQETQYF.

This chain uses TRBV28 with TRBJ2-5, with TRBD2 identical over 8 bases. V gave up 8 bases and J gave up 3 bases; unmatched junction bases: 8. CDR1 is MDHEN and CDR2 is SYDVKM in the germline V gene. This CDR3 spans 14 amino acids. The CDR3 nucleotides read TGTGCCAGCTTGCGACTGCGGGGGGAAGAGACCCAGTACTTC. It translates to CASLRLRGEETQYF.

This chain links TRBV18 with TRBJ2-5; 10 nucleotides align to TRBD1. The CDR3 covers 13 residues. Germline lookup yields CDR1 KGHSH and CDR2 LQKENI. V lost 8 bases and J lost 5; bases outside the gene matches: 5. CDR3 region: CASRQGAGETQYF. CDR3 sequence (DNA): TGTGCCAGCCGACAGGGGGCAGGGGAGACCCAGTACTTC.

The CDR3 is CASSELRGSYGYTF. DNA of the CDR3: TGTGCCAGCAGTGAACTAAGAGGGAGCTATGGCTACACCTTC. The V and J genes are TRBV6-1 and TRBJ1-2; D unresolved. V shed 2 bases and J shed 4 bases, with 11 bases lying between them. This CDR3 is 14 amino acids long. Germline V gene sequence: CDR1 MNHNS, CDR2 SASEGT.

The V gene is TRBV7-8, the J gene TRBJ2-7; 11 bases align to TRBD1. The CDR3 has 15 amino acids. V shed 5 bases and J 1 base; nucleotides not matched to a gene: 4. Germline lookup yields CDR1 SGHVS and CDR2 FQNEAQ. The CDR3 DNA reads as TGTGCCAGCAGCCCCCGGGACAGGGGGTCCTACGAGCAGTACTTC. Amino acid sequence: CASSPRDRGSYEQYF.

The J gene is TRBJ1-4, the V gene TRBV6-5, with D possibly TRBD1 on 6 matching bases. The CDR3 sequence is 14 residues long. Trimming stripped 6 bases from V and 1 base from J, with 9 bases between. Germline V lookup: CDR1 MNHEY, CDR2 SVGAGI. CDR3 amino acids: CASRGTLTNEKLFF. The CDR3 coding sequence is TGTGCCAGCAGGGGGACACTAACTAATGAAAAACTGTTTTTT.

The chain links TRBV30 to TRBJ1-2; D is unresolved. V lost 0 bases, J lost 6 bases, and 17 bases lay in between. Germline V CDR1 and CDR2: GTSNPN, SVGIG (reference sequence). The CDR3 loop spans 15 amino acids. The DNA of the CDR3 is TGTGCCTGGAGTGTGTGGCAGGCGCTCAGGAATGGCTACACCTTC. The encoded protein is CAWSVWQALRNGYTF.

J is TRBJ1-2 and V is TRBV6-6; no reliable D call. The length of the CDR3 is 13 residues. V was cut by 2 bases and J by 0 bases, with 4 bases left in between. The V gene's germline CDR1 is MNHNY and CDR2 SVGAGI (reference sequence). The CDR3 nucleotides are TGTGCCAGCAGTTACAAGCCTAACTATGGCTACACCTTC. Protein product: CASSYKPNYGYTF.

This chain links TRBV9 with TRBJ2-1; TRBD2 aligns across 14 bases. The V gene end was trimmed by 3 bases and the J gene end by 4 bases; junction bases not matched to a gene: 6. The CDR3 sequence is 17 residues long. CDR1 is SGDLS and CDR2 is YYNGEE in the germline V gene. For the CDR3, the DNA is TGTGCCAGCAGCGAGACTAGCGGGGGGGCAGGTTACAATGAGCAGTTCTTC. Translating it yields CASSETSGGAGYNEQFF. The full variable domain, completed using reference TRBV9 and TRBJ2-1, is DSGVTQTPKHLITATGQRVTLRCSPRSGDLSVYWYQQSLDQGLQFLIQYYNGEERAKGNILERFSAQQFPDLHSELNLSSLELGDSALYFCASSETSGGAGYNEQFFGPGTRLTVL.

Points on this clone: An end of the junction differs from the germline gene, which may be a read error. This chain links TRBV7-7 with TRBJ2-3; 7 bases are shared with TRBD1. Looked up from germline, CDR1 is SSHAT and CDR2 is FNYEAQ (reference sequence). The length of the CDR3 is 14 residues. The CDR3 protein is CASSLQGITDTQYF. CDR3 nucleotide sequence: TGTGCTAGCAGCTTACAGGGGATCACAGATACGCAGTATTTT.

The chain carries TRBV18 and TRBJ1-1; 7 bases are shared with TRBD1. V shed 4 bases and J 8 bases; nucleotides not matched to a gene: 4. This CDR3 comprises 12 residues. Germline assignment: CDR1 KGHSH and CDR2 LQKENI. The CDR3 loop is CASSLGRGEAFF. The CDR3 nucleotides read TGTGCCAGCTCACTCGGCAGGGGGGAAGCTTTCTTT.

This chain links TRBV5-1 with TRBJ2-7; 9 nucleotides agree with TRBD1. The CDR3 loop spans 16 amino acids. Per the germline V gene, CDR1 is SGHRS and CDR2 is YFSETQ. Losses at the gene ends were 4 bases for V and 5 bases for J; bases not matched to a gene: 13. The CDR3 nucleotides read TGCGCCAGCAGCCCGGAGGGGGGGGACAGGGACCACGAGCAGTACTTC. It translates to CASSPEGGDRDHEQYF.

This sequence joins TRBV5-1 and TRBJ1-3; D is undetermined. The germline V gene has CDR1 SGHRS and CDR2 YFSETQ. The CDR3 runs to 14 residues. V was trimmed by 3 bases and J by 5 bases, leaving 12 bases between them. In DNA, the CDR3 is TGCGCCAGCAGCTCCGGGGAGTCTAGAAACACCATATATTTT. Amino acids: CASSSGESRNTIYF.

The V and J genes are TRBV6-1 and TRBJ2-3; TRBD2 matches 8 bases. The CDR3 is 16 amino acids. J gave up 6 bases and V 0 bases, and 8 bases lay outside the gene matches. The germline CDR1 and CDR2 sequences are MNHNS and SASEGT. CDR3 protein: CASSEARGVRADTQYF. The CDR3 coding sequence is TGTGCCAGCAGTGAAGCGCGGGGGGTTAGGGCGGATACGCAGTATTTT.

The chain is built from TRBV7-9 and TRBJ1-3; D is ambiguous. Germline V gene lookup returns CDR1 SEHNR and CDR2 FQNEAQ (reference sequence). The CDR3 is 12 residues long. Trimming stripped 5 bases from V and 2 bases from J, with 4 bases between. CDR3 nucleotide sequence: TGTGCCAGCAGCACGACTGGAAACACCATATATTTT. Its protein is CASSTTGNTIYF.